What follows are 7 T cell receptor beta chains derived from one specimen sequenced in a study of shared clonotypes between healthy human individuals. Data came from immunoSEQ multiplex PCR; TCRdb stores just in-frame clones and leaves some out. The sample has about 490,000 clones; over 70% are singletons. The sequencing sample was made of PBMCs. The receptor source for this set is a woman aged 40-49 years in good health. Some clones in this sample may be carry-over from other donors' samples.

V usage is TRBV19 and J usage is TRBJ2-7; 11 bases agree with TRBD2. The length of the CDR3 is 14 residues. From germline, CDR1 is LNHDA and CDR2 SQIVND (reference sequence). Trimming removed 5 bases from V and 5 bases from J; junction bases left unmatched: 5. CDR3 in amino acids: CASSETSGRNEQYF. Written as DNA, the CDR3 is TGTGCCAGTAGTGAAACTAGCGGGAGAAACGAGCAGTACTTC.

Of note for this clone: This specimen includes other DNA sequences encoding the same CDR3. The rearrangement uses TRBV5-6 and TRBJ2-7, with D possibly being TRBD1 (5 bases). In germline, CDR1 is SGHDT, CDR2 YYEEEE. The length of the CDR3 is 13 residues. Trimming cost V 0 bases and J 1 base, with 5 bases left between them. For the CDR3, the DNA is TGTGCCAGCAGCTTGGGACAGTCCTACGAGCAGTACTTC. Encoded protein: CASSLGQSYEQYF.

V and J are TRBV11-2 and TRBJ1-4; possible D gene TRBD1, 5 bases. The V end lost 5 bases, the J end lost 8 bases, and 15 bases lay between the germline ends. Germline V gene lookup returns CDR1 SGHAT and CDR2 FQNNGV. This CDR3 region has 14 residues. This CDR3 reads CASSQGSRIEKLFF. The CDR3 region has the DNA TGTGCCAGCAGCCAGGGTTCCCGAATAGAAAAACTGTTTTTT.

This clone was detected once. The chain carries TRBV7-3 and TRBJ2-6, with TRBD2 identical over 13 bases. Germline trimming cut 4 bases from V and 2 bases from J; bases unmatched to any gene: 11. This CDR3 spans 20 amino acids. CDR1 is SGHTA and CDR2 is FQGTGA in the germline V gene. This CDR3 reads CASSSSLAGGPGTGANVLTF. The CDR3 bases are TGTGCCAGCAGCTCCTCACTAGCGGGAGGGCCAGGGACTGGGGCCAACGTCCTGACTTTC.

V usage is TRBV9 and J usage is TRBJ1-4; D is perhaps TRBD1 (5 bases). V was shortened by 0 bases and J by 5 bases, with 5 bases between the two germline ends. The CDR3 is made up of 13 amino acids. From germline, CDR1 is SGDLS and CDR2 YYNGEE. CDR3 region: CASSVAGNEKLFF. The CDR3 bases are TGTGCCAGCAGCGTAGCAGGGAATGAAAAACTGTTTTTT.

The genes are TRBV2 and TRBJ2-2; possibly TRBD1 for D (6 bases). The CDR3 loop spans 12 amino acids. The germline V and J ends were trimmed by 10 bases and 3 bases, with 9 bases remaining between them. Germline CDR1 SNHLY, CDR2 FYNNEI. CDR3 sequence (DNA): TGTGCCAACCAGGGGTACACCGGGGAGCTGTTTTTT. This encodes CANQGYTGELFF.

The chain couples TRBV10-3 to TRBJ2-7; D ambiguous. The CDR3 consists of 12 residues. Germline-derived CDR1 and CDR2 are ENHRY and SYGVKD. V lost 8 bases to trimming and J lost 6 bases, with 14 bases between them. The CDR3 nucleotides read TGTGCCATCGCCGGAATTTCGGCCGAGCAGTACTTC. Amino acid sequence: CAIAGISAEQYF.